This passage covers 9 T cell receptor beta chains from one sample sequenced in a study of blood T cell repertoires in COVID-19. TCRdb keeps only in-frame clones here, not all; method: immunoSEQ multiplex PCR. The table has about 120,000 clones, about 89% seen once; the top ten hold about 18%. Material for sequencing was peripheral blood. The receptors were sampled from a human donor with acute or convalescent COVID-19. The donor label of this sample is uncertain.

This chain joins TRBV7-2 and TRBJ1-6, with TRBD1 identical over 9 bases. The germline CDR1 and CDR2 sequences are SGHTA and FQGNSA. Trimming at V came to 0 bases and at J to 5 bases, leaving 2 bases not matched to a gene. CDR3 length: 16 amino acids. The CDR3 here is CASSLAGQGNNSPLHF. The CDR3 DNA reads TGTGCCAGCAGCTTAGCAGGACAGGGGAATAATTCACCCCTCCACTTT.

The chain recombines TRBV28 with TRBJ2-5; 7 positions match TRBD1. The ends lost 5 bases at V and 5 bases at J; junction bases unmatched: 11. The CDR3 extends over 15 amino acids. Per the germline V gene, CDR1 is MDHEN and CDR2 is SYDVKM. The CDR3 protein is CASSPAGGVLETQYF. In DNA, the CDR3 is TGTGCCAGCAGTCCGGCAGGGGGTGTTCTGGAGACCCAGTACTTC.

The chain joins TRBV5-5 to TRBJ1-5; tentative D call: TRBD1 (5 bases). CDR1 is SGHKS, CDR2 YYEKEE, per germline (reference sequence). CDR3 size: 15 residues. V gave up 4 bases and J gave up 0 bases, with 11 bases separating them. The CDR3 loop reads CASSRTGGSNQPQHF. In DNA, the CDR3 is TGTGCCAGCAGCCGAACCGGGGGTAGCAATCAGCCCCAGCATTTT.

The sample holds one count of this clone. The V call is TRBV7-2, the J call TRBJ1-5; no definite D call. Trimming removed 0 bases at V and 9 bases at J, with 12 bases between. The CDR3 contains 14 residues. The germline CDR1 and CDR2 sequences are SGHTA and FQGNSA. CDR3 residues: CASSLAAGSSPQHF. CDR3 sequence (DNA): TGTGCCAGCAGCTTAGCGGCAGGTTCGTCGCCCCAGCATTTT.

The sample holds one count of this clone. The gene calls are TRBV29-1 and TRBJ2-7; D gene uncertain. Trimming took off 5 bases at V and 2 bases at J, with 10 bases between the two ends. Germline CDR1 is SQVTM and CDR2 is ANQGSEA. The CDR3 spans 12 residues. CDR3 residues: CSVLTDTYEQYF. CDR3 nucleotide sequence: TGCAGCGTTCTCACAGATACCTACGAGCAGTACTTC.

The chain carries TRBV11-1 and TRBJ2-3, with D possibly matching TRBD1 (6 bases). Looked up from germline, CDR1 is SGHAT and CDR2 is FQDESV (reference sequence). The V gene lost 4 bases and the J gene lost 2 bases, with 13 bases spanning the gap. CDR3 length: 15 residues. The CDR3 region is CASSSRTDTTDTQYF. The CDR3 DNA reads TGTGCCAGCAGCTCCAGGACAGATACCACAGATACGCAGTATTTT.

J is TRBJ1-1 and V is TRBV5-1; D ambiguous. This CDR3 is 11 amino acids long. V lost 0 bases and J 6 bases, leaving 3 bases between the germline ends. Germline CDR1 reads SGHRS; CDR2 reads YFSETQ. DNA for the CDR3: TGCGCCAGCAGCTTGGGGCCTGAAGCTTTCTTT. Translating gives CASSLGPEAFF.

The V gene is TRBV6-1, the J gene TRBJ1-6; D not resolved. Trimming shortened V by 3 bases and J by 10 bases, and 7 bases separated the two germline ends. This CDR3 is built from 12 residues. CDR1 is MNHNS and CDR2 is SASEGT in the germline V gene. Here the CDR3 DNA reads TGTGCCAGCAGTGACACTTACTCACCCCTCCACTTT. It yields the protein CASSDTYSPLHF.

This rearrangement joins TRBV28 to TRBJ1-2, with a weak D call TRBD1 (5 bases). The CDR3 is made up of 15 amino acids. Trimming shortened V by 5 bases and J by 6 bases, and 19 bases separated the two germline ends. Germline V gene data show CDR1 as MDHEN and CDR2 as SYDVKM. The DNA for the CDR3 is TGTGCCAGCAGTCGAAGCCCGTCAGGGCTAAATGGCTACACCTTC. Protein product: CASSRSPSGLNGYTF.